One and the same sample provided the 10 T cell receptor beta chains below, sequenced in a study of cytomegalovirus exposure and HLA in healthy donors. The PCR employed 60 Vbeta primers together with 13 Jbeta primers. Measured with immunoSEQ multiplex PCR; TCRdb has only the in-frame clones, and not every one. The sample contains some 90,000 clones, around 67% of which appear only once. What was sequenced was PBMCs. These receptors originate from a man in his fifties in good health and CMV-seronegative.

The rearrangement uses TRBV2 and TRBJ1-5; 10 positions agree with TRBD1. Germline values: CDR1 SNHLY, CDR2 FYNNEI. V was clipped by 9 bases and J by 6 bases; unmatched bases: 14. The CDR3 totals 16 residues. The CDR3 DNA reads as TGTGCCAGTCGGGACAGGGGAATTGATATCGCTCAGCCCCAGCATTTT. This gives the protein CASRDRGIDIAQPQHF.

This clone was seen just once. The genes are TRBV7-9 and TRBJ2-7, with 7 bases lining up with TRBD2. Looked up from germline, CDR1 is SEHNR and CDR2 is FQNEAQ (reference sequence). CDR3 size: 13 residues. The V segment lost 8 bases and the J segment 3 bases; nucleotides outside the gene matches: 7. CDR3 loop: CASWGLPNYEQYF. DNA of the CDR3: TGTGCCAGCTGGGGACTACCAAACTACGAGCAGTACTTC.

This clone was counted only a few times. The V and J genes are TRBV6-6 and TRBJ1-2; 9 positions agree with TRBD1. The germline gives CDR1 MNHNY, CDR2 SVGAGI (reference sequence). J was trimmed by 5 bases and V by 6 bases; bases with no gene match: 7. The CDR3 totals 14 residues. CDR3: CASSTPQGAYGYTF. CDR3 nucleotides: TGTGCCAGCAGCACTCCACAGGGGGCTTATGGCTACACCTTC.

This clone came up a few times. The genes are TRBV30 and TRBJ2-1, with 8 bases aligning to TRBD2. J was trimmed by 2 bases and V by 4 bases; bases with no gene match: 4. Germline CDR1 and CDR2: GTSNPN and SVGIG (reference sequence). CDR3 size: 14 residues. The CDR3, as DNA: TGTGCCTGGATTAAGCGGGAGCCCTACAATGAGCAGTTCTTC. It specifies CAWIKREPYNEQFF.

CDR3 bases: TGTGCCAGCAGCTTATGGGCCTCTGGGGCCAACGTCCTGACTTTC. Its protein product is CASSLWASGANVLTF. This chain uses TRBV7-9 with TRBJ2-6; D not resolved. Germline lookup yields CDR1 SEHNR and CDR2 FQNEAQ (reference sequence). CDR3 length: 15 residues. Trimming removed 2 bases from V and 0 bases from J, with 5 bases in between.

This sequence joins TRBV5-4 and TRBJ1-5, with TRBD1 as a possible D gene (5 bases). Germline assignment: CDR1 SGHNT and CDR2 YYREEE (reference sequence). Trimming pared 4 bases from V and 1 base from J, leaving 12 bases between. The CDR3 has 15 residues. This CDR3 reads CASSAGPQSNQPQHF. For the CDR3, the DNA is TGTGCCAGCAGCGCGGGACCGCAAAGCAATCAGCCCCAGCATTTT.

The chain recombines TRBV18 with TRBJ2-5, with D possibly being TRBD2 (6 bases). The V gene's germline CDR1 is KGHSH and CDR2 LQKENI. The CDR3 length is 15 residues. V was clipped by 2 bases and J by 3 bases, with 13 bases between them. The CDR3 region is CASSPIAGSEETQYF. The CDR3 DNA reads TGTGCCAGCTCACCAATCGCCGGGAGTGAAGAGACCCAGTACTTC. The entire variable domain, with the rest obtained from reference TRBV18 and TRBJ2-5, is as follows: NAGVMQNPRHLVRRRGQEARLRCSPMKGHSHVYWYRQLPEEGLKFMVYLQKENIIDESGMPKERFSAEFPKEGPSILRIQQVVRGDSAAYFCASSPIAGSEETQYFGPGTRLLVL.

For the CDR3, the DNA is TGCAGCGTTGCCCGAAGCGGGGGGGCCGCAGATACGCAGTATTTT. It yields the protein CSVARSGGAADTQYF. The chain employs TRBV29-1 and TRBJ2-3; 10 nucleotides line up with TRBD2. This CDR3 has 15 residues. V shed 4 bases, J shed 4 bases, and the junction held 8 bases outside the gene matches. In germline, CDR1 is SQVTM, CDR2 ANQGSEA.

This chain joins TRBV27 and TRBJ1-5, with TRBD1 matching over 7 bases. CDR1 is MNHEY, CDR2 SMNVEV, per germline (reference sequence). Trimming cost V 4 bases and J 0 bases; bases outside gene matches: 15. This CDR3 is 19 amino acids long. The CDR3 bases are TGTGCCAGCAGTTCGCCCCTTGGACAGGCCTCCTATAGCAATCAGCCCCAGCATTTT. Amino acid sequence: CASSSPLGQASYSNQPQHF.

The gene calls are TRBV11-3 and TRBJ2-1; TRBD1 is a possible D gene (6 bases). Germline CDR1 and CDR2: SGHNT and YENEEA. The CDR3 has 16 amino acids. V lost 3 bases and J 6 bases, leaving 18 bases between the germline ends. CDR3 DNA: TGTGCCAGCAGCTTCCCCAAGTCAGGGGTGTCCAATGAGCAGTTCTTC. Translating gives CASSFPKSGVSNEQFF.